Listed below are T cell receptor beta chains from one sample, sequenced in a study of cytomegalovirus exposure and HLA in healthy donors. The protocol was immunoSEQ multiplex PCR, while the TCRdb copy is restricted to in-frame clones and leaves out a portion. The sample holds some 120,000 clones, 75% to 85% seen once. Sample: PBMCs. The source of these receptors is a woman in her late teens or twenties in good health and CMV-seropositive. CDR3s include the opening cysteine and the closing phenylalanine or tryptophan. A D gene is named only where the DNA matches it firmly. A clone size is listed for some rows: how often the clone was seen (once, few, many), or a class if it is expanded.

>TRBJ1-4|-|-|TRBV7-9
CASSYGEGQLFF
TGTGCCAGCAGCTATGGGGAGGGGCAACTGTTTTTT
>TRBJ1-2|-|TRBD1|TRBV2
CASKEGQLYGYTF
TGTGCCAGTAAAGAGGGACAGCTCTATGGCTACACCTTC
>TRBJ1-1|-|TRBD1|TRBV11-2
CASSLTGGTEAFF
TGTGCCAGCAGCTTAACAGGGGGCACTGAAGCTTTCTTT
>TRBJ2-1|once|TRBD1|TRBV10-1
CASSGTRDRGQAYNEQFF
TGCGCCAGCAGTGGGACCAGGGACAGGGGGCAGGCCTACAATGAGCAGTTCTTC
>TRBJ2-5|-|TRBD1|TRBV18
CASSPTGPDRGETQYF
TGTGCCAGCTCACCAACGGGCCCAGACAGGGGGGAGACCCAGTACTTC
>TRBJ2-7|-|TRBD1|TRBV15
CATSRGTGLYEQYF
TGTGCCACCAGCAGGGGGACAGGCCTCTACGAGCAGTACTTC
>TRBJ1-2|-|-|TRBV9
CASSVRGSYGYTF
TGTGCCAGCAGCGTTAGGGGCTCCTATGGCTACACCTTC
>TRBJ2-5|-|-|TRBV6-5
CASNQNRGLQETQYF
TGTGCCAGCAATCAAAATAGGGGCCTCCAAGAGACCCAGTACTTC
>TRBJ1-4|-|-|TRBV28
CASSLAQASNGKLFF
TGTGCCAGCAGTTTAGCGCAGGCTTCGAATGGAAAACTGTTTTTT
>TRBJ2-2|-|-|TRBV5-1
CASSFRQANTGELFF
TGCGCCAGCAGCTTTCGTCAGGCGAACACCGGGGAGCTGTTTTTT
>TRBJ2-3|-|-|TRBV14
CASSQDPRSTDTQYF
TGTGCCAGCAGCCAAGACCCGCGGTCCACAGATACGCAGTATTTT
>TRBJ2-1|-|TRBD2|TRBV6-4
CASSDPQTSGRTDEQFF
TGTGCCAGCAGTGACCCCCAGACTAGCGGGAGGACCGATGAGCAGTTCTTC
>TRBJ2-7|-|TRBD2|TRBV11-2
CASSLPAGGPSHEQYF
TGTGCCAGCAGCTTACCAGCGGGAGGGCCCTCCCACGAGCAGTACTTC
>TRBJ2-7|few|-|TRBV9
CASSVVSGWGVEQYF
TGTGCCAGCAGCGTAGTGTCGGGGTGGGGGGTCGAGCAGTACTTC
>TRBJ2-2|-|-|TRBV30
CAWRAGSNTGELFF
TGTGCCTGGAGAGCAGGTTCGAACACCGGGGAGCTGTTTTTT
>TRBJ1-5|-|-|TRBV6-1
CASSEGGHNQPQHF
TGTGCCAGCAGTGAAGGAGGGCACAATCAGCCCCAGCATTTT
>TRBJ1-2|-|TRBD1|TRBV7-9
CASSLNRGTGGIGYTF
TGTGCCAGCAGCTTAAACCGAGGGACAGGGGGCATTGGCTACACCTTC
>TRBJ2-5|-|TRBD1|TRBV2
CASRIDRGQETQYF
TGTGCCAGCAGAATTGACAGGGGGCAAGAGACCCAGTACTTC
>TRBJ1-1|-|TRBD1|TRBV28
CASRTTWTGGFNTEAFF
TGTGCCAGCAGAACAACCTGGACAGGGGGCTTTAACACTGAAGCTTTCTTT
>TRBJ2-2|-|TRBD1|TRBV6-1
CASRWTGGDTGELFF
TGTGCCAGCAGGTGGACAGGGGGCGACACCGGGGAGCTGTTTTTT
>TRBJ2-7|-|TRBD1|TRBV27
CASRLWATGELYEQYF
TGTGCCAGTCGATTATGGGCGACAGGGGAGCTCTACGAGCAGTACTTC
>TRBJ2-3|-|TRBD1|TRBV4-1
CASSSPRGGRTDTQYF
TGCGCCAGCAGCTCGCCGCGAGGGGGCAGGACAGATACGCAGTATTTT
>TRBJ2-7|-|TRBD2|TRBV28
CASRLAGEFYEQYF
TGTGCCAGCAGGCTAGCGGGAGAATTCTACGAGCAGTACTTC
>TRBJ1-1|-|-|TRBV18
CASSPLIAGNTEAFF
TGTGCCAGCTCACCACTTATAGCGGGGAACACTGAAGCTTTCTTT
>TRBJ1-5|few|TRBD1|TRBV4-1
CASATGVGGQPQHF
TGCGCCAGCGCCACAGGGGTTGGAGGTCAGCCCCAGCATTTT
>TRBJ2-1|-|TRBD2|TRBV30
CAWRGGRASYNEQFF
TGTGCCTGGAGAGGCGGGAGGGCATCCTACAATGAGCAGTTCTTC
>TRBJ1-1|-|-|TRBV2
CASHQESARVGTEAFF
TGTGCCAGCCATCAGGAGTCGGCGAGGGTCGGCACTGAAGCTTTCTTT
>TRBJ1-1|-|-|TRBV19
CASSIALSVKNTEAFF
TGTGCCAGTAGTATAGCTTTGAGCGTAAAGAACACTGAAGCTTTCTTT
>TRBJ1-2|-|-|TRBV5-1
CASSPQGYGYTF
TGCGCCAGCTCTCCTCAGGGGTATGGCTACACCTTC
>TRBJ2-5|-|TRBD2|TRBV7-3
CASSLTSGSGETQYF
TGTGCCAGCAGCTTGACTAGCGGGAGCGGAGAGACCCAGTACTTC
>TRBJ2-7|-|-|TRBV27
CASSPTRTGRGGQYF
TGTGCCAGCAGTCCCACCCGGACAGGGCGGGGGGGGCAGTACTTC
>TRBJ2-1|-|-|TRBV4-1
CASSPQAVRRRNEQFF
TGCGCCAGCAGCCCCCAGGCAGTTCGTAGACGCAATGAGCAGTTCTTC
>TRBJ2-7|-|-|TRBV4-1
CASSQVSGPYEQYF
TGCGCCAGCAGCCAAGTTAGCGGCCCCTACGAGCAGTACTTC
>TRBJ1-5|-|-|TRBV19
CASSFTGGGQPQHF
TGTGCCAGTAGTTTTACAGGCGGGGGGCAGCCCCAGCATTTT
>TRBJ2-5|-|TRBD1|TRBV5-1
CASSKDRGLGETQYF
TGCGCCAGCAGCAAGGACAGGGGGCTGGGAGAGACCCAGTACTTC
>TRBJ2-7|-|TRBD1|TRBV6-6
CASSSDRAEQYF
TGTGCCAGCAGTTCGGACAGGGCCGAGCAGTACTTC